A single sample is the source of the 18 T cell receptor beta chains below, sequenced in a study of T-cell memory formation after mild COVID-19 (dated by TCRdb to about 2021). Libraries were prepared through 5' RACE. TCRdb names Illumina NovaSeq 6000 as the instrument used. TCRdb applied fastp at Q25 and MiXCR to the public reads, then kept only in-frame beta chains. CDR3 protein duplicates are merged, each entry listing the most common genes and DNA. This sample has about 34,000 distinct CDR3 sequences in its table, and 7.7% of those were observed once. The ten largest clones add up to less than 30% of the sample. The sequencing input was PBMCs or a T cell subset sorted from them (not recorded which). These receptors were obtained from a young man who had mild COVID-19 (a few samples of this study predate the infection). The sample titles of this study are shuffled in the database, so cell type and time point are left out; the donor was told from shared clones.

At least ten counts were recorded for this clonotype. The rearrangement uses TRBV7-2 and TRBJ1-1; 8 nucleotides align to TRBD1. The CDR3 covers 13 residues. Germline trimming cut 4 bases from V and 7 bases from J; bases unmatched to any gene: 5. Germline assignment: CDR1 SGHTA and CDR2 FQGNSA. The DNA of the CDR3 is TGTGCCAGCAGCTCCGGGACAGGCCTTGAAGCTTTCTTT. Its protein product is CASSSGTGLEAFF. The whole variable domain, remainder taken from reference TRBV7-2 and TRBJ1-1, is GAGVSQSPSNKVTEKGKDVELRCDPISGHTALYWYRQSLGQGLEFLIYFQGNSAPDKSGLPSDRFSAERTGGSVSTLTIQRTQQEDSAVYLCASSSGTGLEAFFGQGTRLTVV.

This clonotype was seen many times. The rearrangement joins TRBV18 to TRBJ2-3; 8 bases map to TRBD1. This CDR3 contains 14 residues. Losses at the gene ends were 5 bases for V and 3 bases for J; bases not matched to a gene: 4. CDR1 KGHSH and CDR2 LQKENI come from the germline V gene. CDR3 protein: CASSRQGATDTQYF. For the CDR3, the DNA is TGTGCCAGCTCAAGGCAGGGGGCGACAGATACGCAGTATTTT.

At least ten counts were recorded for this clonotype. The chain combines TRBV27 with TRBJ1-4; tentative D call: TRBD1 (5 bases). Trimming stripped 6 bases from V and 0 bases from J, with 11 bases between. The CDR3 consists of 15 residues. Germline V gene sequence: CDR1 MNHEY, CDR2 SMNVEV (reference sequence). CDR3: CASSLGEATNEKLFF. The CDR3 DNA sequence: TGTGCCAGCAGCCTGGGGGAGGCAACTAATGAAAAACTGTTTTTT.

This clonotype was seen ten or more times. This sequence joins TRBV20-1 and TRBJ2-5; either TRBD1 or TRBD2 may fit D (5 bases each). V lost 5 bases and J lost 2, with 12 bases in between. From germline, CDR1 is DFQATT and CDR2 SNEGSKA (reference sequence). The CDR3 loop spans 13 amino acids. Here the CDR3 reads CSAPRDVQETQYF. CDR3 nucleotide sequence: TGCAGTGCTCCCCGGGACGTTCAAGAGACCCAGTACTTC.

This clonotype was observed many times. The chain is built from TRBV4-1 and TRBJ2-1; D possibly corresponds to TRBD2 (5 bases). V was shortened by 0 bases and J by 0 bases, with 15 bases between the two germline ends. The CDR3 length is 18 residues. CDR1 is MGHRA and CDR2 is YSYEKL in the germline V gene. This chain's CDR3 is CASSQDPQRFSSYNEQFF. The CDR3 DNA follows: TGCGCCAGCAGCCAAGACCCCCAGCGGTTTAGCTCCTACAATGAGCAGTTCTTC.

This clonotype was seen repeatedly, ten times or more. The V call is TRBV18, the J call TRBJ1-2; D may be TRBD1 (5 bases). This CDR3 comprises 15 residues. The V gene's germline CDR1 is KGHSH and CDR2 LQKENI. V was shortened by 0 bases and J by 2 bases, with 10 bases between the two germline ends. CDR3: CASSPPGGRNYGYTF. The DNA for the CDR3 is TGTGCCAGCTCACCACCGGGGGGTCGGAACTATGGCTACACCTTC.

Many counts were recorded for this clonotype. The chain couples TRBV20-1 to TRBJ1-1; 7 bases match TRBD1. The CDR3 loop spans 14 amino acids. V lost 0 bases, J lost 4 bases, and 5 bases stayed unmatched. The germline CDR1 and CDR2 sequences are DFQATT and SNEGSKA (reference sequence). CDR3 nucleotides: TGCAGTGCTAGAGATCCTAAGGGGGCCACTGAAGCTTTCTTT. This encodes CSARDPKGATEAFF.

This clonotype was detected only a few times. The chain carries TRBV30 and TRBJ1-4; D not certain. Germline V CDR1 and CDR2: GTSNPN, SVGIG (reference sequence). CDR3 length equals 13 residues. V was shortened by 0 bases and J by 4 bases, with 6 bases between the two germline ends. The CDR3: CAWSVQSNEKLFF. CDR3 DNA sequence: TGTGCCTGGAGTGTCCAGAGTAATGAAAAACTGTTTTTT.

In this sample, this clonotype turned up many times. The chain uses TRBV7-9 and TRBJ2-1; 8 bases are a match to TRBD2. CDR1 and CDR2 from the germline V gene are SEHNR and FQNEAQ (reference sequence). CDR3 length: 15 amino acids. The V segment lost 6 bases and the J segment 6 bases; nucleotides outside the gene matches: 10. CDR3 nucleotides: TGTGCCAGCAGTTCTACTAGCGGATATTCCAATGAGCAGTTCTTC. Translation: CASSSTSGYSNEQFF.

The CDR3: CASSLRQGTEGTDTQYF. The CDR3 bases are TGTGCCAGCAGTTTACGGCAAGGGACCGAGGGAACAGATACGCAGTATTTT. The genes are TRBV28 and TRBJ2-3; D may match TRBD1 or TRBD2 (5 bases each). Trimming shortened V by 2 bases and J by 3 bases, and 18 bases separated the two germline ends. Germline V lookup: CDR1 MDHEN, CDR2 SYDVKM. This CDR3 contains 17 residues.

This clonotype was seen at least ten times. Here the CDR3 DNA reads TGTGCCAGCAGCCCTCGGGACCTAGAGGGGGAGACCCAGTACTTC. It is translated as CASSPRDLEGETQYF. This chain uses TRBV7-9 with TRBJ2-5; either TRBD1 or TRBD2 may fit D (5 bases each). V lost 5 bases and J 5 bases, leaving 18 bases between the germline ends. Germline values: CDR1 SEHNR, CDR2 FQNEAQ (reference sequence). This CDR3 has 15 residues. Complete variable domain (other parts from reference TRBV7-9 and TRBJ2-5): DTGVSQNPRHKITKRGQNVTFRCDPISEHNRLYWYRQTLGQGPEFLTYFQNEAQLEKSRLLSDRFSAERPKGSFSTLEIQRTEQGDSAMYLCASSPRDLEGETQYFGPGTRLLVL.

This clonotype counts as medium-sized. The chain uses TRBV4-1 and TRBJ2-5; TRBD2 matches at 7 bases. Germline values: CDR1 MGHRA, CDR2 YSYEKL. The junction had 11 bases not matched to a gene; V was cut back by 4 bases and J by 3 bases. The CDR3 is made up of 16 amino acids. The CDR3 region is CASSPSPGGKKETQYF. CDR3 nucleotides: TGCGCCAGCAGCCCCTCCCCGGGAGGAAAAAAAGAGACCCAGTACTTC.

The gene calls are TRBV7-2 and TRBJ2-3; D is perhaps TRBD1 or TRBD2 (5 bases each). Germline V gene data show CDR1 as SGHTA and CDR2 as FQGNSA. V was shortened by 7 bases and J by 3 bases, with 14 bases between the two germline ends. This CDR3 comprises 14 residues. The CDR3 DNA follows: TGTGCCAGCACGCACGCTGGGGGTACAGATACGCAGTATTTT. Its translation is CASTHAGGTDTQYF.

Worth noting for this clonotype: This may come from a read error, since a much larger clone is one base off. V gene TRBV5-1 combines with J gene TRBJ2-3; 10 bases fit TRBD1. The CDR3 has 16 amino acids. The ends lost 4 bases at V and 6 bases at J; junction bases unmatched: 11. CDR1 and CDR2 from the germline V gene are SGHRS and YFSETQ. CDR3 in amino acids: CASSVDPGTGADTQYF. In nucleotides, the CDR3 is TGCGCCAGCAGCGTCGATCCCGGGACAGGGGCGGATACGCAGTATTTT.

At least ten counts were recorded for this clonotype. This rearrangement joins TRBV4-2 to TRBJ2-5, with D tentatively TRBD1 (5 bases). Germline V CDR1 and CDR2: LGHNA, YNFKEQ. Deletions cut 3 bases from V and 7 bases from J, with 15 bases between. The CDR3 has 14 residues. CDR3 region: CASSQSRVRVTQYF. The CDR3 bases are TGTGCCAGCAGCCAGTCCCGGGTCAGGGTGACCCAGTACTTC.

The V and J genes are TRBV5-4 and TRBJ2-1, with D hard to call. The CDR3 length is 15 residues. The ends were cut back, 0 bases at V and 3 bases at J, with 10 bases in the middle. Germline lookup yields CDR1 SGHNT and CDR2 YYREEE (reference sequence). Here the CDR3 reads CASSLVSPLYNEQFF. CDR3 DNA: TGTGCCAGCAGCTTGGTGTCCCCCCTCTACAATGAGCAGTTCTTC.

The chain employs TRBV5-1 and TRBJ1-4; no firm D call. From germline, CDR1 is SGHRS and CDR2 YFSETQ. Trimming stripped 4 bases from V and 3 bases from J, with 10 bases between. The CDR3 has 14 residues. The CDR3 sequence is CASSKDGANEKLFF. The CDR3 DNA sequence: TGCGCCAGCAGCAAGGACGGGGCTAATGAAAAACTGTTTTTT. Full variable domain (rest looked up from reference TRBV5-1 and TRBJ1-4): KAGVTQTPRYLIKTRGQQVTLSCSPISGHRSVSWYQQTPGQGLQFLFEYFSETQRNKGNFPGRFSGRQFSNSRSEMNVSTLELGDSALYLCASSKDGANEKLFFGSGTQLSVL.

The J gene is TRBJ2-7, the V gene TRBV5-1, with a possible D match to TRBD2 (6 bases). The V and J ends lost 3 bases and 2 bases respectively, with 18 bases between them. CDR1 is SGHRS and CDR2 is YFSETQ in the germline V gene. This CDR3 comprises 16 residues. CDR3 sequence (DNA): TGCGCCAGCAGCTGGGCTCCCGGGACTTCCACCTACGAGCAGTACTTC. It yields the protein CASSWAPGTSTYEQYF.